This TCR beta chain was sequenced in a study of cytomegalovirus exposure and HLA in healthy donors. Whole-study results and caveats: The study reported that TCR beta sequences accurately predicted HLA-A and HLA-B alleles in most subjects.

The length of the CDR3 is 16 residues. Trimming took 5 bases from V and 7 from J; bases not matched to a gene: 12. CDR1 and CDR2 from the germline V gene are SGHVT and SQSDAQ. The PCR ran on 60 Vbeta and 13 Jbeta primers. Profiled with immunoSEQ multiplex PCR; TCRdb holds only in-frame clones, not every one. The repertoire has just over 200,000 clones, approximately 70% of them found once; the top ten carry 2.6%. The sample holds a few counts of this clone. Its matching antigen is unknown. What was sequenced was PBMCs. The rearrangement uses TRBV7-4 and TRBJ1-4; 8 bases are a match to TRBD1. This receptor was obtained from a man aged 40-55 years in good health and CMV-seropositive. CDR3 amino acids: CASSPTSTGEGEKLFF. CDR3 sequence (DNA): TGTGCCAGCAGCCCAACTTCGACAGGGGAGGGTGAAAAACTGTTTTTT. Together with reference TRBV7-4 and TRBJ1-4, the CDR3 gives the full variable domain: GAGVSQSPRYKVAKRGRDVALRCDSISGHVTLYWYRQTLGQGSEVLTYSQSDAQRDKSGRPSGRFSAERPERSVSTLKIQRTEQGDSAVYLCASSPTSTGEGEKLFFGSGTQLSVL.